This T cell receptor beta chain is from a study of blood T cell repertoires in COVID-19. Profiled with immunoSEQ multiplex PCR; TCRdb holds only in-frame clones, not every one. Among some 62,000 clones listed, more than 60% were seen once. V was trimmed by 2 bases and J by 3 bases, leaving 14 bases between them. The CDR3 has 16 residues. Germline V lookup: CDR1 SGHVS, CDR2 FQNEAQ. The chain couples TRBV7-8 to TRBJ1-5, with D unresolved. This clonotype originated in a human donor in a cohort sampled during active COVID-19. The sequencing sample was made of peripheral blood. The chain's CDR3 is CASSLNPRTPNQPQHF. Written as DNA, the CDR3 is TGTGCCAGCAGCTTAAATCCCAGAACGCCCAATCAGCCCCAGCATTTT. The full variable domain, with the rest looked up from reference TRBV7-8 and TRBJ1-5, is GAGVSQSPRYKVAKRGQDVALRCDPISGHVSLFWYQQALGQGPEFLTYFQNEAQLDKSGLPSDRFFAERPEGSVSTLKIQRTQQEDSAVYLCASSLNPRTPNQPQHFGDGTRLSIL.